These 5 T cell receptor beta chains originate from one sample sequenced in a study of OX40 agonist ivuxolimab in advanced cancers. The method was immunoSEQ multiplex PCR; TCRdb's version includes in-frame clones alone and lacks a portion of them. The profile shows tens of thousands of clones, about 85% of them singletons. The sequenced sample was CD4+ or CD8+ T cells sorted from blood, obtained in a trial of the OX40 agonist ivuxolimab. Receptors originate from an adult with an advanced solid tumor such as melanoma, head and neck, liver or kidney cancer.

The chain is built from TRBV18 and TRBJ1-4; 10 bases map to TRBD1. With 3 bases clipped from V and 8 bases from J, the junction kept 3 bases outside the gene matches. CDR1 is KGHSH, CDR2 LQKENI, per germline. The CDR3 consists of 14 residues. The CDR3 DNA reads TGTGCCAGCTCACCTCCGGGACAGGGGGAAAAACTGTTTTTT. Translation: CASSPPGQGEKLFF.

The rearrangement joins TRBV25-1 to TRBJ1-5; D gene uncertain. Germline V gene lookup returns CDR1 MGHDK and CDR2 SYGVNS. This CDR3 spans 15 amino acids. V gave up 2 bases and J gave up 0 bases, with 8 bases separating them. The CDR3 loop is CASSEAGSSNQPQHF. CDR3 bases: TGTGCCAGCAGTGAAGCGGGTTCTAGCAATCAGCCCCAGCATTTT.

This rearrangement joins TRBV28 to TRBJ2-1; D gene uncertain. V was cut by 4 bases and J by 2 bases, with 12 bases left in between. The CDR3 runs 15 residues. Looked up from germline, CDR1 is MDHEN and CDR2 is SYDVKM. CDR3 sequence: CASSSRRVPYNEQFF. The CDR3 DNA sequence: TGTGCCAGCAGTTCAAGACGGGTCCCCTACAATGAGCAGTTCTTC.

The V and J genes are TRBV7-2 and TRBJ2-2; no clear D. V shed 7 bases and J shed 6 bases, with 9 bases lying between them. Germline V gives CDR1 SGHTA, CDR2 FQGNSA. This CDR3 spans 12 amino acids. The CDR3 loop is CASTLSPGELFF. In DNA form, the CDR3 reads TGTGCCAGCACCTTGTCCCCCGGGGAGCTGTTTTTT. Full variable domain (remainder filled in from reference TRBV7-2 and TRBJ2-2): GAGVSQSPSNKVTEKGKDVELRCDPISGHTALYWYRQSLGQGLEFLIYFQGNSAPDKSGLPSDRFSAERTGGSVSTLTIQRTQQEDSAVYLCASTLSPGELFFGEGSRLTVL.

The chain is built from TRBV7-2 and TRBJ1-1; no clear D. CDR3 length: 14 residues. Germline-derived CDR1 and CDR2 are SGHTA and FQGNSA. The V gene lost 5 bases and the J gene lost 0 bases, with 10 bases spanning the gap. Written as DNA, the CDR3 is TGTGCCAGCAGCCTTAAGGGAGTGAACACTGAAGCTTTCTTT. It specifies CASSLKGVNTEAFF.